This T cell receptor beta chain was identified during a study of blood T cell repertoires in COVID-19. Trimming removed 1 base at V and 6 bases at J, with 12 bases between. The CDR3 spans 14 residues. Germline CDR1 and CDR2: PRHDT and FYEKMQ (reference sequence). Original processing methods: Nucleated cell number was recorded as an estimate derived from reference gene primer amplification. Sequencing used immunoSEQ multiplex PCR; TCRdb keeps in-frame clones, though not all of them. V, J and clone size were drawn from that table, and D and trimming were deduced from the DNA. This sample has about 39,000 clones, with about 86% found just once.

Sequenced sample: peripheral blood. This TCR was recovered from a man aged 35 to 55 with active COVID-19. The rearrangement joins TRBV13 to TRBJ1-2, with a tentative D call TRBD1 (6 bases). The CDR3 nucleotides read TGTGCCAGCAGCTTAGATTTAGGGGGAAATGGCTACACCTTC. This sequence encodes CASSLDLGGNGYTF.